Listed below are T cell receptor beta chains from one sample, sequenced in a study of blood T cell repertoires in COVID-19. Produced via immunoSEQ multiplex PCR; TCRdb's table is partial and in-frame only. The table includes some 110,000 clones, roughly 84% detected once. Sequenced sample: PBMCs or T cells enriched from blood (not recorded which). The receptor source for this set is a woman aged 25 to 39 who had recovered from COVID-19. Both conserved end residues are part of each CDR3. A D gene is named only where the DNA matches it firmly. Only some rows state a clone size, as once, few, many or a class for expanded clones.

.	.	TRBV7-6	TRBJ1-1	CASSHKGGILGTMNTEAFF	TGTGCCAGCAGCCACAAGGGAGGGATTTTGGGGACCATGAACACTGAAGCTTTCTTT
TRBD1	.	TRBV28	TRBJ1-5	CASRGQGSNQPQHF	TGTGCCAGCCGGGGACAGGGTAGCAATCAGCCCCAGCATTTT
.	once	TRBV13	TRBJ2-7	CASSRSTSYEQYF	TGTGCCAGCAGCCGTAGTACCTCCTACGAGCAGTACTTC
TRBD2	.	TRBV5-1	TRBJ2-1	CASRVAGSSYNEQFF	TGCGCCAGCAGGGTAGCGGGTAGCTCCTACAATGAGCAGTTCTTC
.	few	TRBV5-5	TRBJ2-4	CASSPGVLAKNIQYF	TGTGCCAGCAGCCCCGGGGTCCTAGCCAAAAACATTCAGTACTTC
.	.	TRBV7-8	TRBJ2-7	CASSLGGHSSYEQYF	TGTGCCAGCAGCTTAGGGGGACACAGCTCCTACGAGCAGTACTTC
TRBD2	.	TRBV5-1	TRBJ2-2	CASSLSSGRASAGELFF	TGCGCCAGCAGCTTATCTAGCGGGAGGGCCTCGGCCGGGGAGCTGTTTTTT
.	.	TRBV5-4	TRBJ1-1	CASSSIGALNTEAFF	TGTGCCAGCAGCTCCATTGGGGCCCTAAACACTGAAGCTTTCTTT
TRBD2	.	TRBV3-1/TRBV3-2	TRBJ2-1	CASSQGVTSGSRNEQFF	TGTGCCAGCAGCCAAGGGGTCACGAGCGGGAGTCGCAATGAGCAGTTCTTC
.	.	TRBV18	TRBJ1-3	CASSPRDSRGNTIYF	TGTGCCAGCTCCCCCAGGGACTCGAGGGGAAACACCATATATTTT
TRBD2	.	TRBV7-9	TRBJ2-2	CASTGPGGQANTGELFF	TGTGCCAGCACCGGACCGGGGGGGCAGGCGAACACCGGGGAGCTGTTTTTT
.	.	TRBV27	TRBJ1-1	CASSPLGATEAFF	TGTGCCAGCAGCCCCCTGGGGGCGACTGAAGCTTTCTTT
.	.	TRBV6-5	TRBJ2-1	CASARKGSSYNEQFF	TGTGCCAGCGCCCGCAAAGGGAGCTCCTACAATGAGCAGTTCTTC
TRBD1	.	TRBV6-5	TRBJ2-7	CASSSPRQGTSYEQYF	TGTGCCAGCAGTTCCCCGAGACAGGGAACCTCCTACGAGCAGTACTTC
.	.	TRBV12-5	TRBJ2-3	CASGPGGTDTQYF	TGTGCTAGTGGGCCCGGAGGTACAGATACGCAGTATTTT
TRBD1	once	TRBV9	TRBJ1-2	CASSSRDRVLGGYTF	TGTGCCAGCAGCTCCCGGGACAGGGTACTAGGTGGCTACACCTTC
TRBD2	.	TRBV11-3	TRBJ2-3	CASSHRGRVGTDTQYF	TGTGCCAGCAGCCATCGGGGGAGGGTAGGCACAGATACGCAGTATTTT
TRBD1	few	TRBV5-6	TRBJ1-2	CASSPGQGGYGYTF	TGTGCCAGCAGCCCGGGACAGGGTGGCTATGGCTACACCTTC
TRBD2	.	TRBV30	TRBJ2-1	CASEREGYNEQFF	TGTGCCTCAGAGCGGGAGGGCTACAATGAGCAGTTCTTC
TRBD2	once	TRBV24-1	TRBJ2-5	CATSGLGGGETQYF	TGTGCCACCAGTGGCTTGGGGGGAGGGGAGACCCAGTACTTC
TRBD2	.	TRBV7-2	TRBJ2-1	CASSLVRGLAGTPRNEQFF	TGTGCCAGCAGCTTAGTACGGGGACTAGCGGGGACCCCTAGAAATGAGCAGTTCTTC
.	once	TRBV7-9	TRBJ2-2	CASSLMGTRDSTYGELFF	TGTGCCAGCAGCTTAATGGGCACACGGGATTCAACATACGGGGAGCTGTTTTTT
.	.	TRBV7-9	TRBJ1-1	CASSRDTEAFF	TGTGCCAGCAGCCGAGACACTGAAGCTTTCTTT
.	.	TRBV28	TRBJ2-1	CASSRGGRGVEQFF	TGTGCCAGCAGTCGGGGTGGCAGGGGGGTTGAGCAGTTCTTC
TRBD1	few	TRBV6-2/TRBV6-3	TRBJ2-7	CASSAPGQDLFEQYF	TGTGCCAGCAGTGCTCCGGGACAGGACCTCTTCGAGCAGTACTTC
TRBD1	.	TRBV19	TRBJ1-5	CASSSRQGAGDQPQHF	TGTGCCAGTAGTTCCCGACAGGGGGCTGGTGATCAGCCCCAGCATTTT
TRBD2	.	TRBV5-1	TRBJ2-7	CASKTGLAGAYEQYF	TGCGCCAGCAAAACGGGACTAGCGGGAGCCTACGAGCAGTACTTC
TRBD1	.	TRBV15	TRBJ2-7	CATSRTGSQGSYEQYF	TGTGCCACCAGCAGGACAGGGAGTCAAGGGTCATACGAGCAGTACTTC
TRBD2	.	TRBV6-5	TRBJ2-2	CASKGLVSTGELFF	TGTGCCAGCAAGGGACTAGTGAGCACCGGGGAGCTGTTTTTT
.	.	TRBV6-5	TRBJ2-5	CASSYFGREETQYF	TGTGCCAGCAGTTACTTTGGCAGGGAAGAGACCCAGTACTTC
.	.	TRBV27	TRBJ2-7	CASSLLAGGYEQYF	TGTGCCAGCAGTCTTCTAGCAGGGGGGTACGAGCAGTACTTC
.	few	TRBV6-2/TRBV6-3	TRBJ2-1	CASSWAGAQFF	TGTGCCAGCAGTTGGGCGGGGGCGCAGTTCTTC
TRBD2	.	TRBV6-5	TRBJ2-7	CASSYRGLAGSYEQYF	TGTGCCAGCAGTTACCGTGGACTAGCGGGGTCCTACGAGCAGTACTTC
TRBD1	few	TRBV27	TRBJ1-5	CASSKGDRGLQPQHF	TGTGCCAGCAGCAAGGGGGACAGGGGGCTACAGCCCCAGCATTTT
.	.	TRBV5-8	TRBJ2-5	CASSRGSRLETQYF	TGTGCCAGCAGCCGGGGTAGCCGGCTAGAGACCCAGTACTTC
.	few	TRBV12-5	TRBJ1-1	CASGLSGGLNAFF	TGTGCTAGTGGTCTCTCTGGGGGGTTGAATGCTTTCTTT
TRBD1	.	TRBV28	TRBJ2-3	CASSATGSVDTQYF	TGTGCCAGCAGCGCGACAGGGTCCGTAGATACGCAGTATTTT
.	.	TRBV4-1	TRBJ1-2	CASSQGVRYGYTF	TGCGCCAGCAGCCAAGGCGTCCGGTATGGCTACACCTTC
TRBD1	once	TRBV6-4	TRBJ2-3	CASSDGTGDTQYF	TGTGCCAGCAGTGATGGGACAGGGGATACGCAGTATTTT
.	.	TRBV30	TRBJ2-1	CAWSGGTPNEQFF	TGTGCCTGGAGTGGTGGGACTCCAAATGAGCAGTTCTTC
.	.	TRBV28	TRBJ2-2	CASSIPTGELFF	TGTGCCAGCAGTATCCCAACCGGGGAGCTGTTTTTT
.	once	TRBV6-4	TRBJ1-5	CASSGRQPASNQPQHF	TGTGCCAGCAGTGGGAGGCAGCCCGCTAGCAATCAGCCCCAGCATTTT
.	once	TRBV4-2	TRBJ1-2	CASSQDGWGQGNYGYTF	TGTGCCAGCAGCCAAGATGGCTGGGGGCAGGGTAACTATGGCTACACCTTC
.	.	TRBV18	TRBJ1-2	CASSLAAEDYGYTF	TGTGCCAGCTCACTCGCGGCAGAGGACTATGGCTACACCTTC
.	.	TRBV5-6	TRBJ1-6	CASSFPNGRTPDSPLHF	TGTGCCAGCAGCTTCCCCAATGGGAGGACCCCCGATTCACCCCTCCACTTT
TRBD2	.	TRBV9	TRBJ2-1	CASSVLGPRWLAGGAAYNEQFF	TGTGCCAGCAGCGTATTGGGCCCCCGGTGGCTAGCGGGAGGTGCCGCCTACAATGAGCAGTTCTTC
TRBD1	once	TRBV5-5	TRBJ2-5	CASSALTGWETQYF	TGTGCCAGCAGCGCCTTGACAGGGTGGGAGACCCAGTACTTC
.	.	TRBV2	TRBJ2-2	CASSEVRGNTGELFF	TGTGCCAGCAGTGAAGTTCGGGGGAACACCGGGGAGCTGTTTTTT
.	.	TRBV13	TRBJ2-1	CASSFDTLSPFF	TGTGCCAGCAGCTTCGACACACTTAGTCCGTTCTTC
.	.	TRBV19	TRBJ2-1	CASSHLRSSYNEQFF	TGTGCCAGTAGTCATCTCCGGAGCTCCTACAATGAGCAGTTCTTC
TRBD1	once	TRBV7-9	TRBJ2-5	CASSSHPDRGYQETQYF	TGTGCCAGCAGCTCCCACCCGGACAGGGGATACCAAGAGACCCAGTACTTC
TRBD2	.	TRBV27	TRBJ2-3	CASSLDVTSGFTDTQYF	TGTGCCAGCAGTTTAGATGTGACTAGCGGATTCACAGATACGCAGTATTTT